The 12 T cell receptor beta chains reported below all come from one sample, sequenced in a study of T cells after yellow fever vaccination. One entry per CDR3 protein results from TCRdb running MiXCR on the 5' RACE reads. The table records a few hundred thousand distinct CDR3 sequences, roughly 4% of them present only once. This specimen was PBMCs, taken on the day of the yellow fever booster vaccination. The receptors stem from a man aged 18 to 30 who received the YFV17D yellow fever vaccine.

This clonotype was seen ten or more times. The chain is built from TRBV29-1 and TRBJ2-5; D possibly corresponds to TRBD1 (5 bases). The ends were cut back, 3 bases at V and 1 base at J, with 12 bases in the middle. Germline CDR1 reads SQVTM; CDR2 reads ANQGSEA. The CDR3 is 14 amino acids. CDR3 coding DNA: TGCAGCGTTGAGCCTTTAGACAGCCAAGAGACCCAGTACTTC. Amino acids: CSVEPLDSQETQYF.

The sample holds a few counts of this clonotype. The chain is built from TRBV5-1 and TRBJ2-5; 10 bases fit TRBD1. V was clipped by 4 bases and J by 7 bases; unmatched bases: 7. Germline CDR1 and CDR2: SGHRS and YFSETQ. The length of the CDR3 is 14 residues. The CDR3 region is CASSAGQGTGTQYF. DNA for the CDR3: TGCGCCAGCAGCGCGGGACAGGGGACCGGGACCCAGTACTTC. Full variable domain (outside the CDR3, taken from reference TRBV5-1 and TRBJ2-5): KAGVTQTPRYLIKTRGQQVTLSCSPISGHRSVSWYQQTPGQGLQFLFEYFSETQRNKGNFPGRFSGRQFSNSRSEMNVSTLELGDSALYLCASSAGQGTGTQYFGPGTRLLVL.

This clonotype has a handful of counts. The rearrangement links TRBV30 to TRBJ1-4; 9 bases agree with TRBD1. J lost 3 bases, V lost 5 bases, and 7 bases had no gene match. CDR1 GTSNPN and CDR2 SVGIG come from the germline V gene (reference sequence). This CDR3 spans 15 amino acids. The CDR3 is CAWGRGTGSNEKLFF. DNA for the CDR3: TGTGCCTGGGGGAGAGGGACAGGGTCTAATGAAAAACTGTTTTTT.

This clonotype was seen repeatedly, ten times or more. The chain uses TRBV6-2 or TRBV6-3 and TRBJ2-3, with 9 bases lining up with TRBD1. Trimming took 5 bases from V and 2 from J; bases not matched to a gene: 8. The CDR3 contains 16 residues. In germline, CDR1 is MNHEY, CDR2 SVGEGT. This CDR3 is CASSRMDRGYTDTQYF. In DNA form, the CDR3 reads TGTGCCAGCAGTAGGATGGACAGGGGTTACACAGATACGCAGTATTTT.

The J gene is TRBJ2-1, the V gene TRBV5-1; the D gene is possibly TRBD1 (5 bases). V lost 0 bases and J 6 bases, leaving 13 bases between the germline ends. The germline gives CDR1 SGHRS, CDR2 YFSETQ. The CDR3 consists of 15 residues. The CDR3 region is CASSLVAGSGNEQFF. The CDR3 coding sequence is TGCGCCAGCAGCTTGGTGGCAGGGTCGGGCAATGAGCAGTTCTTC.

This clonotype was found many times. V usage is TRBV5-5 and J usage is TRBJ2-3; a weak D match, TRBD2 (5 bases). This CDR3 has 14 amino acids. Trimming removed 3 bases at V and 0 bases at J, with 8 bases between. Looked up from germline, CDR1 is SGHKS and CDR2 is YYEKEE (reference sequence). The CDR3 here is CASSSRTSTDTQYF. The DNA for the CDR3 is TGTGCCAGCAGCTCGCGGACTAGCACAGATACGCAGTATTTT. Combining the CDR3 with reference TRBV5-5 and TRBJ2-3 gives the whole variable domain DAGVTQSPTHLIKTRGQQVTLRCSPISGHKSVSWYQQVLGQGPQFIFQYYEKEERGRGNFPDRFSARQFPNYSSELNVNALLLGDSALYLCASSSRTSTDTQYFGPGTRLTVL.

This clonotype turned up a few times. V usage is TRBV20-1 and J usage is TRBJ2-7, with TRBD2 as a possible D gene (7 bases). The ends were cut back, 0 bases at V and 5 bases at J, with 14 bases in the middle. Germline CDR1 is DFQATT and CDR2 is SNEGSKA (reference sequence). The CDR3 loop spans 14 amino acids. This CDR3 is CSARERGRGDEQYF. The CDR3 region has the DNA TGCAGTGCTAGAGAGCGGGGGCGAGGAGACGAGCAGTACTTC.

The table lists this clonotype with many counts. The V gene is TRBV6-5, the J gene TRBJ2-3; 7 nucleotides align to TRBD1. The CDR3 length is 15 residues. Per germline, CDR1 MNHEY and CDR2 SVGAGI. V shed 6 bases, J shed 2 bases, and the junction held 8 bases outside the gene matches. CDR3: CASRPRDRNTDTQYF. CDR3 DNA: TGTGCCAGCAGACCCCGGGACAGAAACACAGATACGCAGTATTTT.

The chain joins TRBV6-5 to TRBJ1-2; 9 positions agree with TRBD1. Germline loops: CDR1 MNHEY, CDR2 SVGAGI. CDR3 size: 13 residues. Trimming at V came to 6 bases and at J to 8 bases, leaving 7 bases not matched to a gene. CDR3 in amino acids: CASRTGQGVGYTF. CDR3 sequence (DNA): TGTGCCAGCAGAACGGGACAGGGTGTAGGCTACACCTTC.

The CDR3: CASSLALPGRATPLNQETQYF. CDR3 nucleotide sequence: TGTGCCAGCAGCTTAGCCCTCCCGGGGCGGGCGACCCCATTAAACCAAGAGACCCAGTACTTC. The chain couples TRBV11-2 to TRBJ2-5; D possibly uses TRBD1 or TRBD2 (5 bases each). Trimming took off 1 base at V and 0 bases at J, with 27 bases between the two ends. The length of the CDR3 is 21 residues. The germline gives CDR1 SGHAT, CDR2 FQNNGV.

This clonotype turned up a few times. The J gene is TRBJ1-1, the V gene TRBV19; D is uncertain. Trimming cost V 5 bases and J 11 bases, with 15 bases left between them. Germline CDR1 reads LNHDA; CDR2 reads SQIVND (reference sequence). This CDR3 spans 12 amino acids. Written as DNA, the CDR3 is TGTGCCAGTAGTCCCCGTGAGGGTGGGGCTTTCTTT. Protein: CASSPREGGAFF.

Many counts were recorded for this clonotype. The V and J genes are TRBV5-1 and TRBJ1-5; TRBD1 agrees at 7 bases. In germline, CDR1 is SGHRS, CDR2 YFSETQ. The CDR3 runs 13 residues. With V trimmed by 7 bases and J by 4 bases, 5 bases remained unmatched. CDR3 DNA: TGCGCCAGCGGGACAGACCCTAATCAGCCCCAGCATTTT. As protein: CASGTDPNQPQHF.